These 32 T cell receptor beta chains were all obtained from the same sample, sequenced in a study of OX40 agonist ivuxolimab in advanced cancers. The method was immunoSEQ multiplex PCR; TCRdb's version includes in-frame clones alone and lacks a portion of them. Here the sample spans 25,000 or so clones, 75% to 85% being singletons. The sequencing used CD4+ or CD8+ T cells sorted from blood, collected in a trial of the OX40 agonist ivuxolimab. The receptors were gathered from an adult with an advanced solid tumor such as melanoma, head and neck, liver or kidney cancer.

The genes are TRBV5-5 and TRBJ2-3; 9 bases match TRBD2. CDR3 length: 16 residues. V lost 4 bases, J lost 0 bases, and 6 bases stayed unmatched. Germline V gene sequence: CDR1 SGHKS, CDR2 YYEKEE (reference sequence). The CDR3 nucleotides are TGTGCCAGCAGCCCTGGACTAGCGCTTAGCACAGATACGCAGTATTTT. Translation: CASSPGLALSTDTQYF.

The chain employs TRBV9 and TRBJ2-3, with TRBD1 matching over 10 bases. With 4 bases clipped from V and 2 bases from J, the junction kept 7 bases outside the gene matches. Germline values: CDR1 SGDLS, CDR2 YYNGEE. CDR3 length: 16 amino acids. The CDR3, as DNA: TGTGCCAGCAGCTTCCGGGACAGGGGTCCCACAGATACGCAGTATTTT. Translation: CASSFRDRGPTDTQYF.

CDR3 amino acids: CASSLQGDPAEAFF. The CDR3 bases are TGTGCCAGCAGCCTACAGGGGGACCCGGCTGAAGCTTTCTTT. This sequence joins TRBV2 and TRBJ1-1; 8 bases align to TRBD1. Germline V gene lookup returns CDR1 SNHLY and CDR2 FYNNEI. CDR3 length: 14 amino acids. The V gene end was trimmed by 6 bases and the J gene end by 6 bases; junction bases not matched to a gene: 9.

The chain combines TRBV5-4 with TRBJ2-3; unclear D gene. CDR3 length: 14 amino acids. CDR1 is SGHNT, CDR2 YYREEE, per germline (reference sequence). V was shortened by 0 bases and J by 0 bases, with 5 bases between the two germline ends. CDR3 protein: CASSLVVSTDTQYF. The CDR3 nucleotides are TGTGCCAGCAGCTTGGTTGTTAGCACAGATACGCAGTATTTT. Supplemented by reference TRBV5-4 and TRBJ2-3, the full variable domain reads ETGVTQSPTHLIKTRGQQVTLRCSSQSGHNTVSWYQQALGQGPQFIFQYYREEENGRGNFPPRFSGLQFPNYSSELNVNALELDDSALYLCASSLVVSTDTQYFGPGTRLTVL.

The genes are TRBV6-5 and TRBJ2-7, with 7 bases identical to TRBD1. The germline V gene encodes CDR1 MNHEY and CDR2 SVGAGI. CDR3 length equals 13 residues. The V and J ends lost 5 bases and 2 bases, in that order; junction bases with no gene match: 3. CDR3 DNA sequence: TGTGCCAGCAGTGAGGGGGCACCCTACGAGCAGTACTTC. Amino acid sequence: CASSEGAPYEQYF.

CDR3 in DNA: TGTGCCAGCTCACCGGGGGACAGGGGCACAGATACGCAGTATTTT. This codes for CASSPGDRGTDTQYF. V gene TRBV18 combines with J gene TRBJ2-3; 9 nucleotides agree with TRBD1. Unmatched junction bases numbered 2, after V lost 3 bases and J lost 1 base. The CDR3 runs to 15 residues. Germline-derived CDR1 and CDR2 are KGHSH and LQKENI.

The V gene is TRBV28, the J gene TRBJ1-4, with D uncertain. Trimming removed 11 bases at V and 1 base at J, with 11 bases between. This CDR3 has 13 amino acids. In germline, CDR1 is MDHEN, CDR2 SYDVKM. The CDR3 nucleotides read TGTGCCGTCGGGAGAGGAACTAATGAAAAACTGTTTTTT. Its protein is CAVGRGTNEKLFF.

Worth noting for this clone: The same CDR3 is also encoded by other DNA sequences in this sample. The V and J genes are TRBV7-3 and TRBJ2-1, with 13 bases aligning to TRBD2. This CDR3 has 15 amino acids. Losses at the gene ends were 5 bases for V and 4 bases for J; bases not matched to a gene: 2. Germline CDR1 is SGHTA and CDR2 is FQGTGA. The chain's CDR3 is CASSPTSGRYNEQFF. In DNA, the CDR3 is TGTGCCAGCAGCCCGACTAGCGGGAGGTACAATGAGCAGTTCTTC.

The chain links TRBV30 to TRBJ2-5; 7 bases are shared with TRBD1. Trimming took 2 bases from V and 6 from J; bases not matched to a gene: 18. Germline V gives CDR1 GTSNPN, CDR2 SVGIG (reference sequence). CDR3 length: 17 amino acids. CDR3 DNA: TGTGCCTGGAGTCCCTCGATCCTCGGGACAGTGGAGAAGACCCAGTACTTC. As protein: CAWSPSILGTVEKTQYF.

V gene TRBV19 combines with J gene TRBJ1-5, with 7 bases aligning to TRBD1. This CDR3 region has 22 residues. After removal of 3 bases from V and 3 bases from J, the junction contained 26 bases not matched to a gene. Germline loops: CDR1 LNHDA, CDR2 SQIVND (reference sequence). CDR3: CASSILRLPTGVFRLNNQPQHF. The CDR3 DNA reads TGTGCCAGTAGTATCCTCCGGTTACCTACAGGGGTCTTTCGCTTAAACAATCAGCCCCAGCATTTT.

This chain links TRBV11-1 with TRBJ1-1; possible D gene TRBD1, 6 bases. CDR3 length equals 15 residues. Germline-derived CDR1 and CDR2 are SGHAT and FQDESV (reference sequence). Trimming cost V 5 bases and J 3 bases, with 16 bases left between them. CDR3 bases: TGTGCCAGCAGCGTACAGGGATTGGGGTACACTGAAGCTTTCTTT. Its protein product is CASSVQGLGYTEAFF.

V is TRBV19 and J is TRBJ1-2; 8 bases line up with TRBD1. Germline V gives CDR1 LNHDA, CDR2 SQIVND (reference sequence). The CDR3 sequence is 14 residues long. V was clipped by 4 bases and J by 5 bases; unmatched bases: 6. CDR3 nucleotides: TGTGCCAGTAGTAGCTCCGGGACAGGATATGGCTACACCTTC. Protein sequence: CASSSSGTGYGYTF.

The sample holds a few counts of this clone. This chain connects TRBV30 to TRBJ2-1, with 7 bases aligning to TRBD2. This CDR3 contains 17 residues. The junction had 14 bases not matched to a gene; V was cut back by 3 bases and J by 3 bases. Germline values: CDR1 GTSNPN, CDR2 SVGIG (reference sequence). The CDR3, as DNA: TGTGCCTGGAGAGGGGAGACTCCTAGCGGTGTCTACAATGAGCAGTTCTTC. Translating gives CAWRGETPSGVYNEQFF.

The V call is TRBV5-5, the J call TRBJ1-4; 9 bases agree with TRBD1. There are 15 residues in the CDR3. The V gene end was trimmed by 2 bases and the J gene end by 8 bases; junction bases not matched to a gene: 7. CDR1 is SGHKS, CDR2 YYEKEE, per germline (reference sequence). The CDR3 reads CASSLYRGREEKLFF. CDR3 sequence (DNA): TGTGCCAGCAGCTTATACAGGGGGCGCGAGGAAAAACTGTTTTTT. The entire variable domain, with the rest obtained from reference TRBV5-5 and TRBJ1-4, is as follows: DAGVTQSPTHLIKTRGQQVTLRCSPISGHKSVSWYQQVLGQGPQFIFQYYEKEERGRGNFPDRFSARQFPNYSSELNVNALLLGDSALYLCASSLYRGREEKLFFGSGTQLSVL.

This clone has just a few counts. The chain links TRBV28 to TRBJ2-7; 12 bases align to TRBD2. CDR3 length: 16 residues. Looked up from germline, CDR1 is MDHEN and CDR2 is SYDVKM. V gave up 3 bases and J gave up 6 bases; unmatched junction bases: 9. The CDR3 DNA reads as TGTGCCAGCAGTTTTGACTTCACTAGCGGGGGGATCGAGCAGTACTTC. Translated, it gives CASSFDFTSGGIEQYF.

V gene TRBV14 combines with J gene TRBJ2-7; D is unresolved. This CDR3 has 11 amino acids. The germline V and J ends were trimmed by 1 base and 5 bases, with 3 bases remaining between them. CDR1 and CDR2 (germline): SGHDN, FVKESK. CDR3 loop: CASSQVNEQYF. Written as DNA, the CDR3 is TGTGCCAGCAGCCAAGTCAACGAGCAGTACTTC. The full variable domain, its missing parts supplied by reference TRBV14 and TRBJ2-7, is EAGVTQFPSHSVIEKGQTVTLRCDPISGHDNLYWYRRVMGKEIKFLLHFVKESKQDESGMPNNRFLAERTGGTYSTLKVQPAELEDSGVYFCASSQVNEQYFGPGTRLTVT.

V usage is TRBV5-1 and J usage is TRBJ2-7; D call uncertain. This CDR3 contains 14 residues. From germline, CDR1 is SGHRS and CDR2 YFSETQ. V was cut by 2 bases and J by 0 bases, with 9 bases left in between. The chain's CDR3 is CASSFLRDSYEQYF. CDR3 in DNA: TGCGCCAGCAGCTTTCTTAGGGACTCCTACGAGCAGTACTTC.

The rearrangement uses TRBV5-1 and TRBJ1-1; D is uncertain. Germline-derived CDR1 and CDR2 are SGHRS and YFSETQ. The CDR3 runs 15 residues. Trimming stripped 3 bases from V and 0 bases from J, with 12 bases between. The CDR3 reads CASSSDANVNTEAFF. The CDR3 region has the DNA TGCGCCAGCAGCTCGGACGCCAACGTGAACACTGAAGCTTTCTTT.

The table lists this clone with a count of one. CDR3 sequence reads: CASTGTDRETQYF. For the CDR3, the DNA is TGTGCCAGCACTGGTACGGACCGGGAGACCCAGTACTTC. The chain employs TRBV6-1 and TRBJ2-5; D is unclear. Trimming removed 7 bases at V and 5 bases at J, with 14 bases between. In germline, CDR1 is MNHNS, CDR2 SASEGT. The CDR3 contains 13 residues.

This chain joins TRBV7-9 and TRBJ1-6; 11 bases align to TRBD1. V lost 4 bases and J lost 8; bases outside the gene matches: 1. Germline CDR1 and CDR2: SEHNR and FQNEAQ (reference sequence). The CDR3 loop spans 14 amino acids. CDR3: CASSWTGGDSPLHF. CDR3 DNA: TGTGCCAGCAGCTGGACAGGGGGCGATTCACCCCTCCACTTT. Full variable domain (missing parts from reference TRBV7-9 and TRBJ1-6): DTGVSQNPRHKITKRGQNVTFRCDPISEHNRLYWYRQTLGQGPEFLTYFQNEAQLEKSRLLSDRFSAERPKGSFSTLEIQRTEQGDSAMYLCASSWTGGDSPLHFGNGTRLTVT.

The V and J genes are TRBV7-2 and TRBJ1-2; the D is unclear. CDR1 is SGHTA, CDR2 FQGNSA, per germline. The CDR3 is 14 residues long. V was shortened by 5 bases and J by 4 bases, with 14 bases between the two germline ends. The CDR3 region is CASSPRLGIYGYTF. The CDR3 bases are TGTGCCAGCAGCCCTCGACTGGGGATCTATGGCTACACCTTC.

This clone has a handful of counts. The V and J genes are TRBV27 and TRBJ1-2; TRBD1 agrees at 7 bases. Trimming removed 0 bases from V and 8 bases from J; junction bases left unmatched: 6. CDR1 is MNHEY and CDR2 is SMNVEV in the germline V gene (reference sequence). This CDR3 comprises 14 residues. The CDR3 protein is CASSLSGNRGGYTF. CDR3 bases: TGTGCCAGCAGTTTATCGGGTAACAGGGGCGGCTACACCTTC.

This clone has more than one count but fewer than ten. The J gene is TRBJ1-5, the V gene TRBV28; unclear D gene. Looked up from germline, CDR1 is MDHEN and CDR2 is SYDVKM. V lost 5 bases to trimming and J lost 2 bases, with 7 bases between them. The CDR3 length is 13 residues. The CDR3 region is CASSLVGNQPQHF. CDR3 sequence (DNA): TGTGCCAGCAGTCTGGTGGGCAATCAGCCCCAGCATTTT. Supplemented by reference TRBV28 and TRBJ1-5, the full variable domain reads DVKVTQSSRYLVKRTGEKVFLECVQDMDHENMFWYRQDPGLGLRLIYFSYDVKMKEKGDIPEGYSVSREKKERFSLILESASTNQTSMYLCASSLVGNQPQHFGDGTRLSIL.

This clone was seen more than once but under ten times. The chain couples TRBV5-1 to TRBJ2-1, with 13 nucleotides matching TRBD2. CDR1 SGHRS and CDR2 YFSETQ come from the germline V gene. The V gene end was trimmed by 5 bases and the J gene end by 0 bases; junction bases not matched to a gene: 5. The CDR3 has 17 amino acids. Here the CDR3 reads CASRDTSGGVSYNEQFF. Written as DNA, the CDR3 is TGCGCCAGCAGAGATACTAGCGGGGGGGTCTCCTACAATGAGCAGTTCTTC.

This rearrangement joins TRBV19 to TRBJ1-3; D ambiguous. The V end was cut by 3 bases, the J end by 0 bases, with 12 bases between. The CDR3 runs 16 residues. Per the germline V gene, CDR1 is LNHDA and CDR2 is SQIVND (reference sequence). CDR3 DNA sequence: TGTGCCAGTAGTATTGGGTTTTTGAGCTCTGGAAACACCATATATTTT. Protein product: CASSIGFLSSGNTIYF.

This chain links TRBV6-5 with TRBJ1-2, with 8 bases matching TRBD1. The junction had 7 bases not matched to a gene; V was cut back by 5 bases and J by 8 bases. CDR1 MNHEY and CDR2 SVGAGI come from the germline V gene. This CDR3 has 13 residues. CDR3 nucleotide sequence: TGTGCCAGCAGTCTGACAGGGGTGAAGGGCTACACCTTC. Protein: CASSLTGVKGYTF.

The chain combines TRBV9 with TRBJ2-5; 7 bases line up with TRBD2. Looked up from germline, CDR1 is SGDLS and CDR2 is YYNGEE. V shed 0 bases, J shed 4 bases, and the junction held 3 bases outside the gene matches. CDR3 size: 14 residues. This CDR3 is CASSVGGGPETQYF. The DNA of the CDR3 is TGTGCCAGCAGCGTAGGGGGGGGACCAGAGACCCAGTACTTC.

The V call is TRBV27, the J call TRBJ1-6; D gene uncertain. V was shortened by 8 bases and J by 6 bases, with 17 bases between the two germline ends. Germline V gene data show CDR1 as MNHEY and CDR2 as SMNVEV (reference sequence). This CDR3 is built from 15 residues. CDR3 sequence (DNA): TGTGCCAGCTCCCGTGAGCCAGGTGGTAATTCACCCCTCCACTTT. Amino acids: CASSREPGGNSPLHF.

This rearrangement joins TRBV5-8 to TRBJ2-1, with 11 positions matching TRBD1. This CDR3 is 15 amino acids long. The germline V gene has CDR1 SGHTS and CDR2 YDEGEE. V trimming: 4 bases; J trimming: 6 bases; junction bases outside the gene matches: 6. The CDR3 bases are TGTGCCAGCAGCGGCGGGACAGGGGGAGGCAATGAGCAGTTCTTC. Translating it yields CASSGGTGGGNEQFF.

The chain couples TRBV6-4 to TRBJ2-6, with TRBD1 identical over 8 bases. The V gene's germline CDR1 is MRHNA and CDR2 SNTAGT. The CDR3 length is 16 residues. J gave up 0 bases and V 6 bases, and 4 bases lay outside the gene matches. CDR3 region: CASSAGGRSGANVLTF. DNA of the CDR3: TGTGCCAGCAGCGCAGGGGGCCGCTCTGGGGCCAACGTCCTGACTTTC.

V usage is TRBV7-3 and J usage is TRBJ2-3; D is unclear. CDR1 and CDR2 (germline): SGHTA, FQGTGA. Trimming shortened V by 2 bases and J by 6 bases, and 15 bases separated the two germline ends. This CDR3 is 15 amino acids long. CDR3: CASSLGLGSMDTQYF. CDR3 bases: TGTGCCAGCAGCTTAGGGTTAGGGTCCATGGATACGCAGTATTTT.

With regard to this clone: An end of the junction differs from the germline gene, which may be a read error. V and J are TRBV4-3 and TRBJ2-3; tentative D call: TRBD1 (6 bases). The CDR3 has 15 amino acids. The germline CDR1 and CDR2 sequences are LGHNA and YSLEER. CDR3 in DNA: TGCGCCAGCGGCCAAGGACACCAAAGGGGGGATACGCAGTATTTT. This gives the protein CASGQGHQRGDTQYF.